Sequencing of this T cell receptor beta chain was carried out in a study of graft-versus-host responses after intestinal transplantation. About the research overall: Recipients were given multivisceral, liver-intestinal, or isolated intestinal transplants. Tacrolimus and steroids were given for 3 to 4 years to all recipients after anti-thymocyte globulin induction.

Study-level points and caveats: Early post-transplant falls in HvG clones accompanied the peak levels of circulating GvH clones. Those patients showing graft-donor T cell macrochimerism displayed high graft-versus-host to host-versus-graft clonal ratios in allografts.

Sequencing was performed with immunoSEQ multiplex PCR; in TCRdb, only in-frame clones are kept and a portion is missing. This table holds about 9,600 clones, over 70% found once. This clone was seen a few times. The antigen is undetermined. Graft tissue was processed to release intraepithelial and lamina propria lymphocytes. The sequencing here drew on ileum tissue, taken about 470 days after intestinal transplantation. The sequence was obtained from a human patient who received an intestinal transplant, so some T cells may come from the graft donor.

This CDR3 is CASSQGTGPQYF. CDR3 DNA: TGTGCCAGCAGCCAGGGTACAGGGCCCCAGTACTTC. The V and J genes are TRBV4-2 and TRBJ2-5, with a possible D match to TRBD1 (6 bases). CDR3 length equals 12 residues. Germline V lookup: CDR1 LGHNA, CDR2 YNFKEQ. The V gene lost 3 bases and the J gene lost 9 bases, with 11 bases spanning the gap.